Here is one T cell receptor beta chain with its context. Its antigen is as yet unknown. CDR3 size: 12 residues. Trimming took 3 bases from V and 6 from J, leaving 5 bases between them. The germline gives CDR1 SEHNR, CDR2 FQNEAQ (reference sequence). This record belongs to a study of cytomegalovirus exposure and HLA in healthy donors. It was with 60 Vbeta and 13 Jbeta primers that the PCR ran. Some clones are missing from TCRdb's copy, which holds only in-frame ones; the method was immunoSEQ multiplex PCR. The sample shows over 150,000 clones, around 80% of them seen only once. Study results and limitations: TCR beta V- and J-gene trimming was later associated with a missense DCLRE1C variant. Later analysis placed DRB1 highest and HLA-C lowest in TCR association rates, which differed by HLA locus.

Sequencing was performed on PBMCs. This sequence joins TRBV7-9 and TRBJ2-2; D is ambiguous. This clonotype originated in a man between 35 and 55 years old in good health and CMV-seronegative. This CDR3 reads CASSFNSGELFF. CDR3 nucleotide sequence: TGTGCCAGCAGCTTTAATTCCGGGGAGCTGTTTTTT.